This TCR beta chain was profiled in a study of blood T cell repertoires in COVID-19. Study-level information: Acute-phase and convalescent COVID-19 samples originated in the United States, Italy and Spain.

Methods used by the authors: Using reference gene primer amplification, nucleated cell counts were estimated. Method: immunoSEQ multiplex PCR; TCRdb's copy keeps in-frame clones and lacks some. The V and J calls and clone size come from that table; D and trimming were worked out from the DNA. The data show about 73,000 clones, with 85% to 90% seen just once and under 10% held by the top ten. V lost 7 bases to trimming and J lost 9 bases, with 17 bases between them. The CDR3 is made up of 13 amino acids. CDR1 is LNHDA and CDR2 is SQIVND in the germline V gene (reference sequence). This clone was detected only once.

This chain connects TRBV19 to TRBJ2-3, with no clear D. This receptor was taken from a man aged 80 or over with acute or convalescent COVID-19. Input material: peripheral blood. The CDR3 DNA sequence: TGTGCCAGTACCTCAGGAACGCCGAAAACGCAGTATTTT. Its protein product is CASTSGTPKTQYF.